Listed below are T cell receptor beta chains from one sample, sequenced in a study of vaccination and CD4 T cells after COVID-19. TCRdb independently ran MiXCR on the PCR reads; one entry per CDR3 protein. Here the sample spans about 20,000 distinct CDR3 sequences, 45% to 55% being singletons. These receptors' targets are unknown. The sequenced sample consisted of CD4+ T cells from blood, cultured in vitro. Receptors were obtained from a human donor who had recovered from COVID-19. Each CDR3 is given with its conserved first and last residue.

>TRBV7-2
CASSLALARQETQYF
>TRBV7-2
CASSLGGGGGTTEAFF
>TRBV27
CASSPGPSRYGYTF
>TRBV6-2/TRBV6-3
CASSYSSSSFSYNSPLHF
>TRBV5-1
CASSSSPGGPYEQFF
>TRBV6-2/TRBV6-3
CASTSRHADTQYF
>TRBV19
CASSSPGTSGSYEQYF
>TRBV2
CASSPGTAGRAFF
>TRBV27
CASSYRNSPLHF
>TRBV12-3/TRBV12-4
CASSRQGENTEAFF
>TRBV6-1
CASSRTSGDSYEQYF
>TRBV6-5
CASSLRLADVHNEQFF
>TRBV12-3/TRBV12-4
CASSRLDTQYF
>TRBV7-2
CASSPRSGGKLFF
>TRBV20-1
CSASREGAGNTIYF
>TRBV27
CASSFSGYEKLFF
>TRBV11-2
CASSPTSGRRGNEQYF
>TRBV5-4
CATRRQFQSGGYTF
>TRBV15
CATSSTVLNTGELFF
>TRBV2
CASSEAQGSILASPLHF
>TRBV7-6
CASSGGGITNTGELFF
>TRBV6-1
CASSLSQVYEQYF
>TRBV20-1
CSARGSGGAGYEQYF
>TRBV24-1
CATSDKAAYGYTF
>TRBV9
CASSAGTRVIYEQYF
>TRBV10-3
CAISGQGFSGNTIYF
>TRBV9
CASSDRQGEGSPLHF
>TRBV10-1
CASSESMASGNNEQFF
>TRBV30
CAWSVRLRETQYF
>TRBV14
CASSPPPEQGTDTQYF
>TRBV19
CASTPGQGVLSGANVLTF
>TRBV28
CASRHPTNYGYTF
>TRBV4-2
CASSQDRQTLGGYTF
>TRBV9
CASSPRQGYEQYF
>TRBV10-3
CAISDRGPLSGYGYTF
>TRBV28
CASSGTGKFYNEQFF
>TRBV12-3/TRBV12-4
CASSFRGGSTDTQYF
>TRBV20-1
CSARWGLQPQHF
>TRBV25-1
CASSEYQGEAFF
>TRBV20-1
CSAVGGAGANVLTF
>TRBV20-1
CSARAGTGYTEAFF
>TRBV20-1
CSARDRAFGETYGYTF
>TRBV30
CAWSVRRGLNQPQHF